This passage covers 30 T cell receptor beta chains from one sample sequenced in a study of glioma-infiltrating T cells. Amplification of TCR alpha and beta CDR3 regions from RNA used iRepertoire nested multiplex PCR. TCRdb re-called the multiplex PCR reads through MiXCR, storing one row per CDR3 protein. The table lists some 120,000 distinct CDR3 sequences, approximately 25% of them singletons. Sequencing was done on a sample of glioma tissue, nonneoplastic brain tissue, or PBMCs (not recorded which). These receptors originate from a human donor with low-grade glioma or glioblastoma, undergoing nonglioma brain surgery, or in good health (not recorded which).

Points on this clonotype: This could be a read error, since a much larger clone is one nucleotide away. Written as DNA, the CDR3 is TGTGCCTTAGGACAGGGCCCAGATACGCAGTGTTTT. This translates into CALGQGPDTQCF. V and J are TRBV28 and TRBJ2-3; 8 bases line up with TRBD1. This CDR3 spans 12 amino acids. Germline assignment: CDR1 MDHEN and CDR2 SYDVKM. Variable domain in full (rest from reference TRBV28 and TRBJ2-3): DVKVTQSSRYLVKRTGEKVFLECVQDMDHENMFWYRQDPGLGLRLIYFSYDVKMKEKGDIPEGYSVSREKKERFSLILESASTNQTSMYLCALGQGPDTQCFGPGTRLTVL.

The chain has TRBV29-1 and TRBJ2-6; no definite D call. CDR1 and CDR2 from the germline V gene are SQVTM and ANQGSEA. Trimming removed 4 bases at V and 3 bases at J, with 7 bases between. The CDR3 totals 13 residues. The CDR3 nucleotides are TGCAGCGTTGTCGATGGTGGGGCCAACGTCCTGACTTTC. The encoded protein is CSVVDGGANVLTF.

Remarks on this clonotype: Since a much larger clone is just one base distant, this may be a read error. The rearrangement uses TRBV7-8 and TRBJ2-7, with TRBD2 as a possible D gene (5 bases). The CDR3 runs to 14 residues. Trimming stripped 7 bases from V and 5 bases from J, with 18 bases between. CDR1 is SGHVS and CDR2 is FQNEAQ in the germline V gene. In nucleotides, the CDR3 is TGTGCCAGCAACTTCTTCAGCGCCGGGGACGAGCAGTACTTC. It encodes CASNFFSAGDEQYF.

This clonotype was observed at least ten times. The chain uses TRBV2 and TRBJ2-7, with D unclear. The CDR3 loop spans 13 amino acids. Germline loops: CDR1 SNHLY, CDR2 FYNNEI. Deletions cut 7 bases from V and 3 bases from J, with 13 bases between. For the CDR3, the DNA is TGTGCCAGCACTTTCAGAATCTTCTACGAGCAGTACTTC. Translating gives CASTFRIFYEQYF.

In regard to this clonotype: A much larger clone lies one base from this, so it may be a read error. The gene calls are TRBV19 and TRBJ2-5, with TRBD2 matching over 10 bases. The CDR3 is made up of 15 amino acids. Germline CDR1 and CDR2: LNHDA and SQIVND (reference sequence). The CDR3 sequence is CASSASGSIQETLYF. CDR3 bases: TGTGCCAGTAGTGCTAGCGGGAGTATCCAAGAGACCCTGTACTTC.

In this sample, this clonotype turned up many times. The chain uses TRBV7-2 and TRBJ2-3; 10 bases line up with TRBD2. V lost 0 bases and J lost 4; bases outside the gene matches: 4. This CDR3 has 16 amino acids. Germline values: CDR1 SGHTA, CDR2 FQGNSA. CDR3 in amino acids: CASSLAPLAGADTQYF. CDR3 nucleotides: TGTGCCAGCAGCTTAGCGCCTCTAGCGGGAGCAGATACGCAGTATTTT.

This clonotype was recorded many times. The CDR3 loop is CASLAGFSTDTQYF. The DNA for the CDR3 is TGTGCCAGCTTAGCGGGCTTTAGCACAGATACGCAGTATTTT. V is TRBV7-6 and J is TRBJ2-3; 7 nucleotides match TRBD2. The trim removed 8 bases at V and 0 bases at J, leaving 5 bases unmatched. There are 14 residues in the CDR3. CDR1 is SGHVS and CDR2 is FNYEAQ in the germline V gene.

In this sample, this clonotype turned up many times. The chain links TRBV6-1 to TRBJ2-6, with D tentatively TRBD2 (5 bases). Germline CDR1 is MNHNS and CDR2 is SASEGT. This CDR3 has 15 amino acids. The V gene lost 5 bases and the J gene lost 2 bases, with 10 bases spanning the gap. The CDR3 here is CASSSHGAGANVLTF. The CDR3, as DNA: TGTGCCAGCAGTTCCCACGGGGCTGGGGCCAACGTCCTGACTTTC.

The chain is built from TRBV4-3 and TRBJ1-3, with D perhaps TRBD1 (5 bases). CDR1 is LGHNA and CDR2 is YSLEER in the germline V gene. Deletions cut 2 bases from V and 3 bases from J, with 17 bases between. This CDR3 spans 17 amino acids. CDR3 sequence (DNA): TGCGCCAGCAGCCAATCTCTCCAGGGAGTAGTTGGAAACACCATATATTTT. Amino acid sequence: CASSQSLQGVVGNTIYF.

Details on this clonotype: A much more abundant neighbour one base away suggests this may be a read error. V is TRBV14 and J is TRBJ2-7, with D tentatively TRBD1 or TRBD2 (5 bases each). The germline V gene has CDR1 SGHDN and CDR2 FVKESK. CDR3 length equals 13 residues. CDR3 nucleotide sequence: TGTGACAGCAGCCAATTGGGGACCAACGAGCAGTACTTC. It encodes CDSSQLGTNEQYF. Drawing the rest from reference TRBV14 and TRBJ2-7, the complete variable domain is EAGVTQFPSHSVIEKGQTVTLRCDPISGHDNLYWYRRVMGKEIKFLLHFVKESKQDESGMPNNRFLAERTGGTYSTLKVQPAELEDSGVYFCDSSQLGTNEQYFGPGTRLTVT.

This clonotype showed up many times. CDR3 loop: CASSQARLGGTDTQYF. For the CDR3, the DNA is TGTGCCAGCAGCCAAGCCCGACTAGGGGGCACAGATACGCAGTATTTT. The chain links TRBV4-2 to TRBJ2-3; D perhaps matches TRBD2 (6 bases). The CDR3 has 16 amino acids. The germline V and J ends were trimmed by 1 base and 1 base, with 12 bases remaining between them. Germline-derived CDR1 and CDR2 are LGHNA and YNFKEQ.

This clonotype was counted ten times or more. The V gene is TRBV6-2 or TRBV6-3, the J gene TRBJ2-4; 7 nucleotides match TRBD1. In germline, CDR1 is MNHEY, CDR2 SVGEGT. With 4 bases clipped from V and 8 bases from J, the junction kept 5 bases outside the gene matches. The CDR3 runs 13 residues. The CDR3 DNA reads as TGTGCCAGCAGTTGGACAGGTTACGACATTCAGTACTTC. Residues: CASSWTGYDIQYF.

The V and J genes are TRBV4-1 and TRBJ2-1, with D perhaps given as TRBD1 or TRBD2 (7 bases each). The CDR3 totals 19 residues. Trimming pared 4 bases from V and 3 bases from J, leaving 25 bases between. CDR1 and CDR2 (germline): MGHRA, YSYEKL. The CDR3 DNA is TGCGCCAGCAGCCCACAGACAGGGCTAGCCGGGGGGTACTACAATGAGCAGTTCTTC. Its translation: CASSPQTGLAGGYYNEQFF.

This clonotype has a count of ten or more. This chain joins TRBV25-1 and TRBJ2-1, with D tentatively TRBD1 or TRBD2 (5 bases each). V shed 6 bases and J shed 5 bases, with 17 bases lying between them. Germline lookup yields CDR1 MGHDK and CDR2 SYGVNS. CDR3 length: 15 residues. Here the CDR3 reads CASSPPGRENNEQFF. DNA for the CDR3: TGTGCCAGCAGCCCCCCGGGACGTGAAAACAATGAGCAGTTCTTC.

Comments on this clonotype: A clone one base away is much larger, so this may be a read error. The rearrangement joins TRBV27 to TRBJ1-5; D not resolved. The CDR3 totals 15 residues. Germline V CDR1 and CDR2: MNHEY, SMNVEV (reference sequence). In DNA, the CDR3 is TGTTCCAGCAGTTCCTCCGACAAAAGATCCCAGCCCCAGCATTTT. Translation: CSSSSSDKRSQPQHF.

Many counts were recorded for this clonotype. The chain uses TRBV19 and TRBJ2-1; TRBD2 matches at 11 bases. CDR1 and CDR2 (germline): LNHDA, SQIVND (reference sequence). The CDR3 length is 14 residues. J was trimmed by 8 bases and V by 4 bases; bases with no gene match: 4. The DNA for the CDR3 is TGTGCCAGTAGTAGAGCTAGCGGGAGGCATGAGCAGTTCTTC. Translating it yields CASSRASGRHEQFF.

This clonotype was found a few times. The chain combines TRBV7-9 with TRBJ2-2; D is unclear. This CDR3 comprises 15 residues. Trimming left V 1 base short and J 6 bases short, with 12 bases between. Germline-derived CDR1 and CDR2 are SEHNR and FQNEAQ (reference sequence). CDR3 region: CASSLELTTPGELFF. The CDR3 DNA sequence: TGTGCCAGCAGCTTAGAGTTAACAACACCCGGGGAGCTGTTTTTT.

Points on this clonotype: A read error may be the cause here, since a much bigger clone is one base away. This chain joins TRBV14 and TRBJ2-7, with D perhaps TRBD2 (5 bases). This CDR3 contains 15 residues. In germline, CDR1 is SGHDN, CDR2 FVKESK. Here the CDR3 DNA reads TGTGCCAGAAGCCGGAAAGGACTTCCCGTTTACGAGCAGTACTTC. It codes for CARSRKGLPVYEQYF.

This clonotype was found many times. The chain joins TRBV20-1 to TRBJ1-5, with a tentative D call TRBD1 (6 bases). CDR1 and CDR2 from the germline V gene are DFQATT and SNEGSKA (reference sequence). This CDR3 is built from 15 residues. The ends were cut back, 5 bases at V and 1 base at J, with 15 bases in the middle. The CDR3 region is CSALTGRWSNQPQHF. The CDR3 DNA reads as TGCAGTGCTCTAACAGGGAGATGGAGCAATCAGCCCCAGCATTTT.

This clonotype occurred many times. The gene calls are TRBV20-1 and TRBJ2-7; D is unclear. Trimming stripped 4 bases from V and 2 bases from J, with 15 bases between. This CDR3 comprises 14 residues. Germline V gives CDR1 DFQATT, CDR2 SNEGSKA (reference sequence). Here the CDR3 reads CSAKFKQSPYEQYF. The CDR3, as DNA: TGCAGTGCTAAATTTAAACAGAGTCCCTACGAGCAGTACTTC.

This clonotype has a handful of counts. The V call is TRBV19, the J call TRBJ2-3; D ambiguous. V lost 7 bases to trimming and J lost 3 bases, with 14 bases between them. The CDR3 consists of 14 residues. Germline V gives CDR1 LNHDA, CDR2 SQIVND (reference sequence). The CDR3 DNA follows: TGTGCCAGTACTAACCCCCAGGCGACAGATACGCAGTATTTT. As protein: CASTNPQATDTQYF.

This clonotype has a count of ten or more. V gene TRBV7-2 combines with J gene TRBJ2-7; TRBD2 aligns across 8 bases. CDR3 length equals 14 residues. Germline V gene sequence: CDR1 SGHTA, CDR2 FQGNSA. V lost 4 bases, J lost 2 bases, and 4 bases stayed unmatched. CDR3 sequence reads: CASSSTSGPYEQYF. CDR3 DNA: TGTGCCAGCAGCTCCACTAGCGGTCCCTACGAGCAGTACTTC.

Regarding this clonotype: A much larger clone lies one base from this, so it may be a read error. The chain uses TRBV7-9 and TRBJ2-1, with D tentatively TRBD2 (5 bases). V lost 2 bases to trimming and J lost 5 bases, with 16 bases between them. Germline V gives CDR1 SEHNR, CDR2 FQNEAQ (reference sequence). CDR3 length: 16 amino acids. CDR3 DNA sequence: TGTGCCAGCAGCTTATTGTCAGCGACTACCAACAATGAGCAGTTCTTC. Translated: CASSLLSATTNNEQFF.

This clonotype has ten or more counts. CDR3 sequence (DNA): TGCAGTGCTAGAGGGACGGTGCGTTACAATGAGCAGTTCTTC. Translation: CSARGTVRYNEQFF. The chain is built from TRBV20-1 and TRBJ2-1; D unclear. The ends were cut back, 1 base at V and 4 bases at J, with 11 bases in the middle. The CDR3 runs to 14 residues. Germline CDR1 is DFQATT and CDR2 is SNEGSKA (reference sequence).

The CDR3 sequence: CSARPGLAGEGYEQYF. CDR3 coding DNA: TGCAGTGCTAGACCGGGACTAGCGGGAGAAGGCTACGAGCAGTACTTC. The gene calls are TRBV20-1 and TRBJ2-7; 14 nucleotides line up with TRBD2. V was clipped by 2 bases and J by 3 bases; unmatched bases: 6. CDR1 is DFQATT, CDR2 SNEGSKA, per germline (reference sequence). The CDR3 is 16 residues long.

This clonotype showed up many times. The chain recombines TRBV7-9 with TRBJ2-1, with TRBD2 matching over 7 bases. Germline CDR1 and CDR2: SEHNR and FQNEAQ (reference sequence). Trimming at V came to 8 bases and at J to 2 bases, leaving 12 bases not matched to a gene. CDR3 length: 16 residues. The CDR3 DNA is TGTGCCAGCGGGCTTGCCCGGCGGGGGACCTACAATGAGCAGTTCTTC. Protein: CASGLARRGTYNEQFF.

The rearrangement links TRBV29-1 to TRBJ2-7; D unclear. This CDR3 contains 12 residues. Germline V CDR1 and CDR2: SQVTM, ANQGSEA. Trimming left V 3 bases short and J 7 bases short, with 13 bases between. The CDR3 loop is CSVDYQGDEQYF. The CDR3 bases are TGCAGCGTTGACTATCAAGGCGATGAGCAGTACTTC.

This clonotype was observed many times. This sequence joins TRBV12-3 or TRBV12-4 and TRBJ2-3; possibly TRBD2 for D (5 bases). The germline V and J ends were trimmed by 3 bases and 0 bases, with 16 bases remaining between them. CDR3 length: 17 amino acids. CDR3 nucleotide sequence: TGTGCCAGCAGTTTCTCCGCTAGCTCCCATAGCACAGATACGCAGTATTTT. It codes for CASSFSASSHSTDTQYF.

This clonotype was found many times. The CDR3 spells CASSLMAGRETQYF. The CDR3 nucleotides read TGTGCCAGCAGTTTAATGGCAGGGAGGGAGACCCAGTACTTC. The chain couples TRBV27 to TRBJ2-5; tentative D call: TRBD2 (6 bases). Germline loops: CDR1 MNHEY, CDR2 SMNVEV (reference sequence). The V end was cut by 2 bases, the J end by 5 bases, with 12 bases between. The CDR3 extends over 14 amino acids.

This clonotype turned up a few times. The rearrangement links TRBV10-3 to TRBJ1-2; possible D gene TRBD1, 5 bases. This CDR3 has 15 amino acids. Germline loops: CDR1 ENHRY, CDR2 SYGVKD. The V and J ends lost 0 bases and 6 bases respectively, with 14 bases between them. The CDR3 here is CAISESGAQSDGYTF. CDR3 DNA sequence: TGTGCCATCAGTGAGTCAGGGGCACAGAGTGATGGCTACACCTTC.